This TCR beta chain was identified in a study of blood T cell repertoires in COVID-19. Study background: COVID-19 samples from acute and convalescent phases originated in the United States, Italy and Spain.

This clone was seen once. Authors' data handling: Nucleated cell number was recorded as an estimate derived from reference gene primer amplification. Clones were read by immunoSEQ multiplex PCR, and TCRdb kept only the in-frame ones, dropping some. The DNA was the basis for D and trimming; V, J and clone size are from that table. Found here are roughly 100,000 clones, over 75% of them singletons; the top ten hold roughly 5.6%. The CDR3 consists of 15 residues. The germline V gene encodes CDR1 LGHDT and CDR2 YNNKEL (reference sequence). V was trimmed by 5 bases and J by 6 bases, leaving 19 bases between them.

The origin of this receptor is a human donor in a cohort sampled during active COVID-19. Source material: peripheral blood. This sequence joins TRBV3-1 (or the pseudogene TRBV3-2) and TRBJ1-2; weak D call: TRBD1 (6 bases). CDR3 sequence: CASSSSNGQLDGYTF. The CDR3 region has the DNA TGTGCCAGCAGCTCATCGAACGGACAGCTAGATGGCTACACCTTC.